This T cell receptor (beta chain) was recorded in a study of blood T cell repertoires in COVID-19. TCRdb's table, derived via immunoSEQ multiplex PCR, lists solely in-frame clones and lacks some. The table records some 91,000 clones, 70% to 85% of them present only once. The CDR3 is 14 amino acids. The germline V gene encodes CDR1 MNHEY and CDR2 SVGAGI. V lost 8 bases and J 3 bases, leaving 17 bases between the germline ends. This chain uses TRBV6-5 with TRBJ2-7; a possible D gene is TRBD2 (5 bases). Input material: peripheral blood. This receptor was obtained from a man between 65 and 85 years old with acute or convalescent COVID-19. The CDR3 coding sequence is TGTGCCAGCTCGGCGATGGGTGGACTCTACGAGCAGTACTTC. This encodes CASSAMGGLYEQYF.